The 26 T cell receptor beta chains below come from one sample, sequenced in a study of beta chain features in type 1 diabetes. Isolated RNA was reverse transcribed in full, so expressed TCRB transcripts were sequenced. Assay: immunoSEQ multiplex PCR; the TCRdb copy retains only in-frame clones and omits some. The sample lists 400,000 to 500,000 clones, about 15% seen once, with around 0.035% in the top ten. The sample taken for sequencing was naive CD4+ T cells from blood. These receptors were collected from a young man in good health.

The sample holds a few counts of this clone. The chain uses TRBV7-2 and TRBJ2-3; D may be TRBD1 or TRBD2 (5 bases each). Germline CDR1 is SGHTA and CDR2 is FQGNSA. Trimming stripped 0 bases from V and 8 bases from J, with 12 bases between. The CDR3 totals 14 residues. DNA for the CDR3: TGTGCCAGCAGCTTAGCCCGGGACCCCGGTACGCAGTATTTT. Protein: CASSLARDPGTQYF.

In this sample, this clone turned up a few times. This sequence joins TRBV7-2 and TRBJ1-1; D not resolved. V was clipped by 6 bases and J by 6 bases, with 11 bases between them. There are 12 residues in the CDR3. Germline values: CDR1 SGHTA, CDR2 FQGNSA. CDR3 DNA sequence: TGTGCCAGCAGTAAATCTTTCGCTGAAGCTTTCTTT. Its protein product is CASSKSFAEAFF.

This clone appeared a few times. This sequence joins TRBV6-5 and TRBJ2-3; 8 positions match TRBD2. Trimming at V came to 5 bases and at J to 3 bases, leaving 7 bases not matched to a gene. Germline loops: CDR1 MNHEY, CDR2 SVGAGI. The length of the CDR3 is 15 residues. The CDR3: CASSQLAGTTDTQYF. The CDR3 region has the DNA TGTGCCAGCAGTCAGTTAGCGGGAACAACAGATACGCAGTATTTT.

This clone came up a few times. This chain links TRBV25-1 with TRBJ2-7, with TRBD1 matching 9 bases. Unmatched junction bases numbered 11, after V lost 0 bases and J lost 5 bases. CDR3 length: 17 residues. The germline V gene has CDR1 MGHDK and CDR2 SYGVNS. The CDR3 sequence: CASSEYPWDREGNEQYF. CDR3 sequence (DNA): TGTGCCAGCAGTGAATATCCATGGGACAGGGAGGGTAACGAGCAGTACTTC.

The V gene is TRBV7-8, the J gene TRBJ1-5; D is undetermined. Germline assignment: CDR1 SGHVS and CDR2 FQNEAQ. Trimming took 4 bases from V and 4 from J, leaving 5 bases between them. The CDR3 loop spans 12 amino acids. CDR3 residues: CASSSPNQPQHF. In DNA form, the CDR3 reads TGTGCCAGCAGCTCCCCAAATCAGCCCCAGCATTTT.

This clone was recorded a few times. This sequence joins TRBV7-8 and TRBJ2-1; 8 bases agree with TRBD2. Trimming cost V 10 bases and J 5 bases; bases outside gene matches: 10. The germline V gene has CDR1 SGHVS and CDR2 FQNEAQ. The CDR3 is made up of 14 amino acids. CDR3 amino acids: CATTGGVIDNEQFF. Written as DNA, the CDR3 is TGTGCCACTACCGGGGGGGTGATCGACAATGAGCAGTTCTTC.

This clone was counted only a few times. The V call is TRBV7-6, the J call TRBJ2-3; a possible D gene is TRBD2 (6 bases). V lost 2 bases to trimming and J lost 0 bases, with 9 bases between them. This CDR3 is 15 amino acids long. Germline V lookup: CDR1 SGHVS, CDR2 FNYEAQ. The CDR3 loop reads CASSLTGVSTDTQYF. The DNA for the CDR3 is TGTGCCAGCAGCTTAACGGGAGTCAGCACAGATACGCAGTATTTT. The full variable domain, in which reference TRBV7-6 and TRBJ2-3 provide the parts outside the CDR3, is GAGVSQSPRYKVTKRGQDVALRCDPISGHVSLYWYRQALGQGPEFLTYFNYEAQQDKSGLPNDRFSAERPEGSISTLTIQRTEQRDSAMYRCASSLTGVSTDTQYFGPGTRLTVL.

The table lists this clone with a few counts. This chain connects TRBV15 to TRBJ2-5; weak D call: TRBD2 (6 bases). Germline assignment: CDR1 LNHNV and CDR2 YYDKDF (reference sequence). This CDR3 comprises 16 residues. Trimming removed 2 bases from V and 2 bases from J, with 15 bases in between. The CDR3 region has the DNA TGTGCCACCAGCAGACAACCGGGACTTTTGCAAGAGACCCAGTACTTC. Protein sequence: CATSRQPGLLQETQYF.

This clone has more than one count but fewer than ten. The V gene is TRBV6-5, the J gene TRBJ1-2; D is unclear. The CDR3 is 12 amino acids. Looked up from germline, CDR1 is MNHEY and CDR2 is SVGAGI. Trimming took 6 bases from V and 7 from J, leaving 12 bases between them. The CDR3 DNA follows: TGTGCCAGCAGATTCTTTCGCGGTGGCTACACCTTC. It encodes CASRFFRGGYTF.

The chain has TRBV6-6 and TRBJ2-7; the D is unclear. V was shortened by 8 bases and J by 0 bases, with 14 bases between the two germline ends. This CDR3 contains 14 residues. Germline loops: CDR1 MNHNY, CDR2 SVGAGI (reference sequence). The CDR3 reads CASHLTSSSYEQYF. CDR3 nucleotides: TGTGCCAGCCATTTGACCAGCAGCTCCTACGAGCAGTACTTC.

The chain is built from TRBV14 and TRBJ2-2; 12 bases are a match to TRBD2. V lost 4 bases, J lost 3 bases, and 3 bases stayed unmatched. CDR3 length: 16 residues. Germline loops: CDR1 SGHDN, CDR2 FVKESK. The CDR3 spells CASSLLAGGDTGELFF. The CDR3 region has the DNA TGTGCCAGCAGCCTTCTAGCGGGAGGGGACACCGGGGAGCTGTTTTTT.

The gene calls are TRBV9 and TRBJ2-2; no definite D call. Germline CDR1 and CDR2: SGDLS and YYNGEE. The V end lost 0 bases, the J end lost 0 bases, and 9 bases lay between the germline ends. This CDR3 is built from 16 residues. CDR3 sequence: CASSVASGSNTGELFF. The CDR3 DNA follows: TGTGCCAGCAGCGTAGCGTCCGGGTCGAACACCGGGGAGCTGTTTTTT.

The chain carries TRBV7-9 and TRBJ1-6; 7 nucleotides align to TRBD1. The junction had 15 bases not matched to a gene; V was cut back by 1 base and J by 9 bases. The V gene's germline CDR1 is SEHNR and CDR2 FQNEAQ (reference sequence). This CDR3 contains 18 residues. The chain's CDR3 is CASSLDRGAPSGSSPLHF. The CDR3 coding sequence is TGTGCCAGCAGCTTAGACAGGGGCGCTCCATCGGGAAGTTCACCCCTCCACTTT.

V usage is TRBV6-5 and J usage is TRBJ2-4; TRBD2 is a possible D gene (6 bases). Germline-derived CDR1 and CDR2 are MNHEY and SVGAGI. This CDR3 has 11 amino acids. The V and J ends lost 6 bases and 14 bases respectively, with 14 bases between them. CDR3 nucleotides: TGTGCCAGCAGCGCGGGGAACTTCGAGTACTTC. Translating it yields CASSAGNFEYF.

The chain has TRBV11-2 and TRBJ2-6; unclear D gene. V was cut by 4 bases and J by 1 base, with 20 bases left in between. The CDR3 sequence is 19 residues long. Germline lookup yields CDR1 SGHAT and CDR2 FQNNGV. CDR3 residues: CASSSHRAPAPSGANVLTF. The CDR3 nucleotides are TGTGCCAGCAGCTCCCACCGGGCCCCGGCCCCATCTGGGGCCAACGTCCTGACTTTC.

This clone has more than one count but fewer than ten. This chain links TRBV2 with TRBJ2-7; 8 bases line up with TRBD1. Germline CDR1 and CDR2: SNHLY and FYNNEI. This CDR3 spans 14 amino acids. The V and J ends lost 8 bases and 4 bases, in that order; junction bases with no gene match: 10. The CDR3 region is CASSGQGRGYEQYF. The CDR3 bases are TGTGCCAGCTCCGGACAGGGACGAGGTTACGAGCAGTACTTC.

The DNA for the CDR3 is TGCAGTGCTAAACGGACAGATGAAGCTTTCTTT. It is translated as CSAKRTDEAFF. The chain employs TRBV20-1 and TRBJ1-1; possibly TRBD1 for D (6 bases). The V and J ends lost 4 bases and 7 bases respectively, with 10 bases between them. The CDR3 is 11 residues long. Per the germline V gene, CDR1 is DFQATT and CDR2 is SNEGSKA (reference sequence).

Only a few counts were recorded for this clone. The V and J genes are TRBV11-2 and TRBJ2-1, with a possible D match to TRBD2 (5 bases). CDR3 length: 15 residues. CDR1 and CDR2 from the germline V gene are SGHAT and FQNNGV. V shed 0 bases and J shed 5 bases, with 11 bases lying between them. In DNA form, the CDR3 reads TGTGCCAGCAGCTTAGACCGACTAACACACAATGAGCAGTTCTTC. Encoded protein: CASSLDRLTHNEQFF.

V gene TRBV15 combines with J gene TRBJ1-4; possible D gene TRBD1, 6 bases. The V gene lost 0 bases and the J gene lost 1 base, with 9 bases spanning the gap. Germline V gene lookup returns CDR1 LNHNV and CDR2 YYDKDF (reference sequence). The CDR3 covers 16 residues. This chain's CDR3 is CATSRDIQGTNEKLFF. Here the CDR3 DNA reads TGTGCCACCAGCAGAGATATACAGGGAACTAATGAAAAACTGTTTTTT.

This clone has a handful of counts. Other DNA sequences in the sample encode the same CDR3. J is TRBJ2-6 and V is TRBV5-1, with D possibly TRBD1 on 6 matching bases. V lost 4 bases to trimming and J lost 0 bases, with 8 bases between them. In germline, CDR1 is SGHRS, CDR2 YFSETQ. This CDR3 has 15 residues. CDR3 sequence: CASSPDSSGANVLTF. CDR3 nucleotides: TGCGCCAGCAGCCCGGACAGCTCTGGGGCCAACGTCCTGACTTTC.

The rearrangement links TRBV9 to TRBJ2-7; 8 nucleotides match TRBD1. There are 15 residues in the CDR3. CDR1 is SGDLS and CDR2 is YYNGEE in the germline V gene. The trim removed 3 bases at V and 1 base at J, leaving 6 bases unmatched. The CDR3 spells CASSARQGRSYEQYF. CDR3 bases: TGTGCCAGCAGCGCCCGACAGGGGAGGTCCTACGAGCAGTACTTC.

This clone was detected only a few times. The chain combines TRBV6-5 with TRBJ2-1, with 7 bases identical to TRBD1. Germline-derived CDR1 and CDR2 are MNHEY and SVGAGI. The CDR3 contains 13 residues. The V gene end was trimmed by 2 bases and the J gene end by 9 bases; junction bases not matched to a gene: 4. The CDR3 DNA reads as TGTGCCAGCAGTTACGACAGGGTGGCTGAGCAGTTCTTC. Translated, it gives CASSYDRVAEQFF.

The V and J genes are TRBV29-1 and TRBJ2-1; 14 bases are shared with TRBD2. Germline CDR1 SQVTM, CDR2 ANQGSEA. This CDR3 is 16 amino acids long. Trimming at V came to 4 bases and at J to 3 bases, leaving 5 bases not matched to a gene. The CDR3 protein is CSVGGTSGSIYNEQFF. The CDR3, as DNA: TGCAGCGTTGGTGGGACTAGCGGGAGTATCTACAATGAGCAGTTCTTC.

V is TRBV5-1 and J is TRBJ2-5; perhaps TRBD1 as D (6 bases). This CDR3 is built from 17 residues. Trimming pared 0 bases from V and 5 bases from J, leaving 20 bases between. Germline-derived CDR1 and CDR2 are SGHRS and YFSETQ. The CDR3 loop is CASSLGGSGNRAETQYF. The CDR3 DNA follows: TGCGCCAGCAGCTTGGGAGGGAGCGGAAACAGGGCTGAGACCCAGTACTTC.

The CDR3 region is CASSVLSGSPNNEQFF. The CDR3 nucleotides are TGTGCCAGCAGTGTACTGAGCGGGAGCCCTAACAATGAGCAGTTCTTC. J is TRBJ2-1 and V is TRBV25-1, with 8 bases matching TRBD2. The CDR3 extends over 16 amino acids. Trimming cost V 4 bases and J 5 bases; bases outside gene matches: 10. CDR1 and CDR2 (germline): MGHDK, SYGVNS.

The rearrangement links TRBV6-6 to TRBJ2-5, with D perhaps matching TRBD2 (5 bases). The germline gives CDR1 MNHNY, CDR2 SVGAGI (reference sequence). CDR3 length: 14 residues. Trimming took 9 bases from V and 2 from J, leaving 16 bases between them. The CDR3 bases are TGTGCCAGGCCAGCCTTGACGGGACAAGAGACCCAGTACTTC. It specifies CARPALTGQETQYF.